Each of the 23 T cell receptor beta chains below was sequenced from the same sample in a study of T-cell memory formation after mild COVID-19 (dated by TCRdb to about 2021). Library generation was performed with 5' RACE. Sequencing instrument: Illumina NovaSeq 6000. The public sequencing data were trimmed at Q25 with fastp and processed into clonotypes with MiXCR by TCRdb, which kept only in-frame beta chains. For every CDR3 protein sequence, its rows merge into one entry that carries the most common genes and DNA. For this sample there are 300,000 or so distinct CDR3 sequences; under 20% appear just once. Together, the top ten hold around 23% of the sample. Sequenced: PBMCs or a T cell subset sorted from them (not recorded which). The source of these receptors is a young man who had mild COVID-19 (a few samples of this study predate the infection). The sample titles of this study are shuffled in the database, so cell type and time point are left out; the donor was told from shared clones.

J is TRBJ2-3 and V is TRBV12-3 or TRBV12-4; the match to TRBD2 covers 11 bases. This CDR3 is 17 amino acids long. J gave up 4 bases and V 9 bases, and 15 bases lay outside the gene matches. CDR3 region: CASEVWEWTSGPDTQYF. The CDR3 nucleotides are TGTGCCAGTGAGGTCTGGGAGTGGACTAGCGGGCCAGATACGCAGTATTTT.

The chain joins TRBV11-2 to TRBJ1-4; 7 bases line up with TRBD1. V was clipped by 5 bases and J by 10 bases; unmatched bases: 4. Germline V CDR1 and CDR2: SGHAT, FQNNGV. The CDR3 is 12 amino acids. CDR3 in DNA: TGTGCCAGCAGCCAACAGGGGACAAAACTGTTTTTT. It is translated as CASSQQGTKLFF. The complete variable domain, with remaining parts taken from reference TRBV11-2 and TRBJ1-4, reads EAGVAQSPRYKIIEKRQSVAFWCNPISGHATLYWYQQILGQGPKLLIQFQNNGVVDDSQLPKDRFSAERLKGVDSTLKIQPAKLEDSAVYLCASSQQGTKLFFGSGTQLSVL.

As concerns this clonotype: Sequence at one end of the junction differs from germline and may be a read error. The chain has TRBV12-3 or TRBV12-4 and TRBJ2-4; TRBD2 aligns across 11 bases. CDR3 length equals 15 residues. The CDR3 loop is CASRNSGGARNIQYF. As DNA, the CDR3 is TGTGCCAGCAGGAATAGCGGGGGGGCCAGAAACATTCAGTACTTC.

V gene TRBV7-9 combines with J gene TRBJ1-2, with D unresolved. The CDR3 has 13 residues. CDR1 and CDR2 (germline): SEHNR, FQNEAQ (reference sequence). Trimming removed 3 bases from V and 4 bases from J, with 9 bases in between. The CDR3 spells CASSFDKRYGYTF. CDR3 DNA: TGTGCCAGCAGCTTCGACAAACGCTATGGCTACACCTTC.

This clonotype was found a few times. The chain combines TRBV4-1 with TRBJ2-3; 13 positions match TRBD2. CDR1 is MGHRA, CDR2 YSYEKL, per germline. The V segment lost 0 bases and the J segment 5 bases; nucleotides outside the gene matches: 8. This CDR3 region has 18 residues. Written as DNA, the CDR3 is TGCGCCAGCAGCCAAGAGGGATTACTAGCGGGGGGGTTAGATACGCAGTATTTT. Amino acids: CASSQEGLLAGGLDTQYF.

This chain joins TRBV6-5 and TRBJ2-4, with 9 bases that match TRBD1. The CDR3 extends over 14 amino acids. Germline V gene data show CDR1 as MNHEY and CDR2 as SVGAGI. Germline trimming cut 5 bases from V and 8 bases from J; bases unmatched to any gene: 7. This CDR3 reads CASSTGTGRDIQYF. The CDR3 bases are TGTGCCAGCAGTACGGGGACAGGGAGGGACATTCAGTACTTC.

This clonotype was seen only a few times. The chain carries TRBV5-1 and TRBJ1-2; tentative D call: TRBD1 (6 bases). Germline assignment: CDR1 SGHRS and CDR2 YFSETQ. The CDR3 extends over 14 amino acids. Trimming took 2 bases from V and 3 from J, leaving 11 bases between them. The CDR3 bases are TGCGCCAGCAGCTTTTCGTCAGGGGACTATGGCTACACCTTC. Its translation is CASSFSSGDYGYTF.

The table lists this clonotype with a few counts. The chain joins TRBV19 to TRBJ2-3, with a weak D call TRBD2 (6 bases). The V end lost 5 bases, the J end lost 4 bases, and 19 bases lay between the germline ends. The CDR3 runs to 16 residues. Germline assignment: CDR1 LNHDA and CDR2 SQIVND (reference sequence). CDR3 sequence (DNA): TGTGCCAGTAGTCTGGCAGGCGGCGGGGTCGCAGATACGCAGTATTTT. Its protein product is CASSLAGGGVADTQYF.

This clonotype was observed a few times. This chain joins TRBV4-3 and TRBJ1-2, with D perhaps matching TRBD1 (5 bases). Trimming left V 3 bases short and J 4 bases short, with 15 bases between. Germline loops: CDR1 LGHNA, CDR2 YSLEER. The length of the CDR3 is 15 residues. The CDR3 is CASSQGEGVGYGYTF. The CDR3, as DNA: TGCGCCAGCAGCCAGGGGGAAGGGGTCGGCTATGGCTACACCTTC.

This clonotype came up a few times. The chain links TRBV5-1 to TRBJ2-1; 11 bases align to TRBD2. CDR1 and CDR2 (germline): SGHRS, YFSETQ. The CDR3 is 19 residues long. V trimming: 4 bases; J trimming: 0 bases; junction bases outside the gene matches: 12. CDR3 amino acids: CASSLARVTSGGSYNEQFF. Written as DNA, the CDR3 is TGCGCCAGCAGCCTGGCGAGAGTAACTAGCGGGGGCTCCTACAATGAGCAGTTCTTC.

The rearrangement uses TRBV25-1 and TRBJ2-3, with D uncertain. V gave up 3 bases and J gave up 9 bases, with 13 bases separating them. Germline V gene data show CDR1 as MGHDK and CDR2 as SYGVNS. The CDR3 is 13 amino acids. CDR3 nucleotide sequence: TGTGCCAGCAGTGACCCCTTCGTGGTGACGCAGTATTTT. As protein: CASSDPFVVTQYF.

The chain recombines TRBV6-1 with TRBJ2-1, with D uncertain. Germline values: CDR1 MNHNS, CDR2 SASEGT. The V and J ends lost 5 bases and 7 bases respectively, with 9 bases between them. The CDR3 has 12 amino acids. The CDR3: CASSPHRNEQFF. For the CDR3, the DNA is TGTGCCAGCAGTCCACATAGAAATGAGCAGTTCTTC.

The table lists this clonotype with a few counts. The gene calls are TRBV7-6 and TRBJ1-1; D not resolved. In germline, CDR1 is SGHVS, CDR2 FNYEAQ. V dropped 4 bases and J dropped 1 base, with 13 bases sitting between them. CDR3 length: 15 amino acids. The CDR3 nucleotides are TGTGCCAGCAGCTCGGTCGGGGTCCAGAACACTGAAGCTTTCTTT. As protein: CASSSVGVQNTEAFF.

For the CDR3, the DNA is TGTGCCAGCAGCGTACGGGGGGCGGGGTACGAGCAGTACTTC. Amino acids: CASSVRGAGYEQYF. J is TRBJ2-7 and V is TRBV9; D possibly corresponds to TRBD2 (7 bases). Trimming took 1 base from V and 4 from J, leaving 12 bases between them. Germline-derived CDR1 and CDR2 are SGDLS and YYNGEE. This CDR3 comprises 14 residues. The entire variable domain, with the rest obtained from reference TRBV9 and TRBJ2-7, is as follows: DSGVTQTPKHLITATGQRVTLRCSPRSGDLSVYWYQQSLDQGLQFLIQYYNGEERAKGNILERFSAQQFPDLHSELNLSSLELGDSALYFCASSVRGAGYEQYFGPGTRLTVT.

This clonotype was detected only a few times. The chain couples TRBV29-1 to TRBJ1-6; a weak D match, TRBD1 (6 bases). This CDR3 is 13 amino acids long. The germline V gene encodes CDR1 SQVTM and CDR2 ANQGSEA. The germline V and J ends were trimmed by 4 bases and 5 bases, with 9 bases remaining between them. Here the CDR3 DNA reads TGCAGCGTTGCGGACAGCGATAATTCACCCCTCCACTTT. This sequence encodes CSVADSDNSPLHF.

The V and J genes are TRBV12-3 or TRBV12-4 and TRBJ2-3; either TRBD1 or TRBD2 may supply D (7 bases each). The CDR3 has 14 residues. V lost 8 bases to trimming and J lost 5 bases, with 17 bases between them. The CDR3 region has the DNA TGTGCCAGCGACCTTCAGGGGGGGCGAGATACGCAGTATTTT. This encodes CASDLQGGRDTQYF.

The chain uses TRBV6-6 and TRBJ2-5; 13 bases line up with TRBD2. V lost 6 bases and J lost 4; bases outside the gene matches: 5. Germline V gene data show CDR1 as MNHNY and CDR2 as SVGAGI (reference sequence). CDR3 length: 15 amino acids. In DNA form, the CDR3 reads TGTGCCAGCAGCCACCGGACTAGCGGGGGAGAGACCCAGTACTTC. This sequence encodes CASSHRTSGGETQYF.

The chain is built from TRBV9 and TRBJ1-4; 8 bases line up with TRBD1. After removal of 2 bases from V and 3 bases from J, the junction contained 9 bases not matched to a gene. This CDR3 contains 17 residues. CDR1 and CDR2 from the germline V gene are SGDLS and YYNGEE. CDR3 loop: CASSVGDRLRANEKLFF. CDR3 in DNA: TGTGCCAGCAGCGTCGGGGACAGGTTGAGGGCTAATGAAAAACTGTTTTTT.

This chain links TRBV12-3 or TRBV12-4 with TRBJ1-2, with TRBD1 matching over 10 bases. The V and J ends lost 5 bases and 6 bases, in that order; junction bases with no gene match: 12. This CDR3 comprises 16 residues. The CDR3 spells CASSPAGTGDFHGYTF. The CDR3 DNA reads TGTGCCAGCAGTCCAGCCGGGACAGGGGATTTCCATGGCTACACCTTC.

The chain links TRBV9 to TRBJ1-1, with TRBD1 matching 9 bases. CDR3 length: 13 amino acids. Germline V lookup: CDR1 SGDLS, CDR2 YYNGEE. The J segment lost 7 bases and the V segment lost 3 bases, leaving 4 bases of the junction unmatched. The CDR3: CASSDGTGFEAFF. The CDR3 nucleotides read TGTGCCAGCAGCGACGGGACAGGGTTTGAAGCTTTCTTT.

In this sample, this clonotype turned up a few times. This chain joins TRBV7-2 and TRBJ2-7; D could derive from TRBD1 or TRBD2 (5 bases each). The CDR3 spans 17 residues. Trimming removed 8 bases from V and 6 bases from J, with 29 bases in between. Germline CDR1 is SGHTA and CDR2 is FQGNSA. The CDR3: CASGPPGKGSLGREQYV. The CDR3 nucleotides are TGTGCCAGCGGACCGCCGGGAAAGGGCTCCTTGGGGCGCGAGCAGTACGTC.

This clonotype appeared a few times. The gene calls are TRBV20-1 and TRBJ2-2; weak D call: TRBD2 (5 bases). Germline CDR1 DFQATT, CDR2 SNEGSKA (reference sequence). The length of the CDR3 is 13 residues. The germline V and J ends were trimmed by 2 bases and 4 bases, with 8 bases remaining between them. CDR3 region: CSARHAGTGELFF. The CDR3 region has the DNA TGCAGTGCTAGACACGCGGGCACCGGGGAGCTGTTTTTT.

This clonotype has only a few counts. The genes are TRBV11-2 and TRBJ2-7; 11 bases line up with TRBD1. In germline, CDR1 is SGHAT, CDR2 FQNNGV. V was pared by 3 bases and J by 0 bases, with 7 bases of the junction left unmatched. The length of the CDR3 is 17 residues. The CDR3 bases are TGTGCCAGCAGCTTCCCGGGACAGGGGGTCAGCTCCTACGAGCAGTACTTC. Translation: CASSFPGQGVSSYEQYF.